This T cell receptor beta chain was sequenced in a study of T-cell memory formation after mild COVID-19. Study context: TCR clusters were mostly confined to one donor each. Overall study results and limits: The pre-infection memory compartment contained some responding clones, suggesting cross-reactive memory joined. What remained unconfirmed was the SARS-CoV-2 specificity of second-wave clones peaking on day 37.

As concerns this clonotype: The antigen is undetermined.

Each CDR3 protein gets one entry after TCRdb re-called the 5' RACE reads with MiXCR. The sample holds a few hundred thousand distinct CDR3 sequences, approximately 19% seen once. V lost 7 bases and J 2 bases, leaving 11 bases between the germline ends. This CDR3 comprises 13 residues. Germline loops: CDR1 LNHDA, CDR2 SQIVND (reference sequence). Sequenced sample: PBMCs or a T cell subset sorted from them (not recorded which). This receptor was identified in a man younger than 35 who had mild COVID-19 (a few samples of this study predate the infection). Cell type and time point are not known. The chain combines TRBV19 with TRBJ1-2; a weak D match, TRBD1 (6 bases). CDR3 in DNA: TGTGCCAGTAATACGGACAGAAACTATGGCTACACCTTC. Amino acids: CASNTDRNYGYTF. Drawing the rest from reference TRBV19 and TRBJ1-2, the complete variable domain is DGGITQSPKYLFRKEGQNVTLSCEQNLNHDAMYWYRQDPGQGLRLIYYSQIVNDFQKGDIAEGYSVSREKKESFPLTVTSAQKNPTAFYLCASNTDRNYGYTFGSGTRLTVV.